Reported below is one T cell receptor (beta chain). Its antigen target is currently unknown. Per-base quality was not reported, and no clone a single base away is much larger than it. The sample is drawn from a study of Ad26.COV2.S vaccination and SARS-CoV-2 variants (dated by TCRdb to the early 2020s). Context from the whole study: Donors in the vaccine arm were drawn from COV1001, a multicentre, randomized, double-blind, placebo-controlled phase I-IIa trial testing Ad26.COV2.S in healthy adults. Trial participants were randomized into five groups of five, in which low-dose or high-dose Ad26.COV2.S was given once or twice, or placebo was given on both occasions. Investigators remained blinded to trial group allocation during experiments and outcome assessment. The TCR-sequenced set comprised around 32 samples: some 20 Ad26.COV2.S vaccine recipients, 5 placebo recipients and 8 SARS-CoV-2 convalescent individuals. Ad26.COV2.S was administered intramuscularly at a dose of 5x10^10 or 1x10^11 viral particles, either as one shot or as two shots given 56 days apart. TCRbeta repertoire sequencing was used to assess the specificity and breadth of SARS-CoV-2-reactive T cell receptors after Ad26.COV2.S vaccination.

TCRbeta CDR3 regions were sequenced with the immunoSEQ Assay. After extraction, genomic DNA underwent amplification by bias-controlled multiplex PCR, followed by high-throughput sequencing. Concerning the study's data processing: To quantify the absolute abundance of every unique TCRbeta CDR3 region, sequences were collapsed and filtered. T cell fraction was estimated by normalizing TCRbeta template counts to usable DNA, which was measured by amplifying reference genes present in all nucleated cells. Repertoire TCRs were annotated as SARS-CoV-2-specific when V gene, CDR3 amino acid sequence and J gene were exactly matched to a known reactive TCR set. The reference SARS-CoV-2 TCR set came from MIRA and was filtered for enrichment in COVID-19-positive ImmuneCODE repertoires, removing public or cross-reactive TCRs. Using the MIRA antigens, annotated TCRs were further analysed by specific ORF or by position within an ORF. Breadth was defined as annotated unique rearrangements over total unique productive rearrangements; depth was the summed frequency of those rearrangements. TCR breadth was compared between groups using two-sided Wilcoxon rank-sum tests. TCRdb retrieved this table from immuneACCESS and kept in-frame rearrangements only. Not all clones are present; in checked studies, unresolved V genes account for under half, and no reason is known for the remainder. The DNA was the basis for D and trimming; V, J and clone size are from that table. The sample table shows a few hundred thousand clones, and around nine tenths are seen once. Clones ranked in the top ten supply less than 4% of the sample.

Per the publication, the treatment or condition label means: some 19 received Ad26.COV2.S at low or high dose, single or two shots; several received placebo; per-sample allocation not given. For vaccine and placebo recipients, repertoires were sequenced using samples collected on day 63 after the first injection. In Cohort 1b, about 25 adults aged 18-55 years were enrolled at a single site in Boston, USA, between 29 July and 7 August 2020. Ad26.COV2.S was a replication-incompetent adenovirus type 26 vector expressing a prefusion-stabilized SARS-CoV-2 spike protein from the original Wuhan strain. Broad study findings and their caveats: Substantial breadth of spike-specific CD8+ and CD4+ T cell responses was reported after vaccination. The study was not powered to compare responses between vaccine doses or regimens. Spike-specific TCR breadth was higher in Ad26.COV2.S recipients than in placebo recipients (P = 0.0014). According to the authors, total T cell responses may have been underestimated by the TCR breadth and depth analyses. Vaccine and placebo recipients had similar non-spike TCR breadth, a finding consistent with the vaccine containing only spike.

The source of this sequence is a person between 18 and 65 years old who received the Ad26.COV2.S COVID-19 vaccine or a placebo. Sequences were derived from peripheral blood, sampled in a trial of Ad26.COV2.S vaccine versus placebo.

The CDR3 loop reads CASRRPGTENTEAFF. The sequence in DNA is TGTGCCAGCAGAAGGCCCGGGACAGAGAACACTGAAGCTTTCTTT. The chain is encoded by TRBV6-5 joined to TRBJ1-1, with 7 bases aligning to TRBD1. As encoded in the germline V gene, CDR1 is MNHEY while CDR2 is SVGAGI. The junction shows trimming of 6 bases on V and 1 base on J, and the gene matches do not reach 8 bases of it. There are 15 amino acids in the CDR3, from cysteine to phenylalanine inclusive. Here the CDR3 DNA is all that survives: 45 bases in frame from base 1.